Following are 25 T cell receptor beta chains from one sample sequenced in a study of T cell responses to AZD1222 COVID-19 vaccine. The protocol was immunoSEQ multiplex PCR, while the TCRdb copy is restricted to in-frame clones and leaves out a portion. The sample lists tens of thousands of clones, roughly 80% occurring once. The specimen comprised peripheral blood, sampled on day 0 of AZD1222 vaccination. Every receptor here comes from an adult in good health.

This clone has a single count. The chain couples TRBV6-6 to TRBJ2-7; 9 positions agree with TRBD1. The germline V gene encodes CDR1 MNHNY and CDR2 SVGAGI (reference sequence). Trimming removed 5 bases from V and 2 bases from J; junction bases left unmatched: 10. The CDR3 runs 16 residues. CDR3 DNA sequence: TGTGCCAGCAGTGGGCCCGGGACAGGGTCACCCTACGAGCAGTACTTC. Encoded protein: CASSGPGTGSPYEQYF.

The chain combines TRBV7-2 with TRBJ2-7, with 9 bases aligning to TRBD1. Germline CDR1 reads SGHTA; CDR2 reads FQGNSA. The J segment lost 5 bases and the V segment lost 2 bases, leaving 4 bases of the junction unmatched. The CDR3 sequence is 14 residues long. The CDR3: CASSLRTGDHEQYF. In DNA, the CDR3 is TGTGCCAGCAGCTTACGGACAGGGGACCACGAGCAGTACTTC.

The rearrangement joins TRBV5-1 to TRBJ1-1; tentatively, D is TRBD1 (6 bases). The CDR3 has 14 residues. Germline CDR1 and CDR2: SGHRS and YFSETQ. Trimming took 4 bases from V and 2 from J, leaving 12 bases between them. This CDR3 reads CASSPRQANTEAFF. CDR3 in DNA: TGCGCCAGCAGCCCGAGACAGGCCAACACTGAAGCTTTCTTT.

V usage is TRBV12-3 or TRBV12-4 and J usage is TRBJ1-4; a weak D match, TRBD1 (5 bases). Trimming cost V 5 bases and J 12 bases, with 16 bases left between them. CDR3 length: 13 amino acids. The CDR3 region has the DNA TGTGCCAGCAGTCCCCAGGGTGAGTCGGAACTGTTTTTT. Its protein product is CASSPQGESELFF.

The chain employs TRBV19 and TRBJ2-1; 15 bases are shared with TRBD2. This CDR3 contains 17 residues. CDR1 is LNHDA, CDR2 SQIVND, per germline (reference sequence). Trimming at V came to 4 bases and at J to 6 bases, leaving 7 bases not matched to a gene. CDR3 coding DNA: TGTGCCAGTAGTACAGGACTAGCGGGAGGGCCAGGCAATGAGCAGTTCTTC. Residues: CASSTGLAGGPGNEQFF.

The chain is built from TRBV5-4 and TRBJ2-3; TRBD1 matches 8 bases. The germline CDR1 and CDR2 sequences are SGHNT and YYREEE (reference sequence). V lost 4 bases to trimming and J lost 1 base; unmatched junction nucleotides: 2. CDR3 length equals 14 residues. CDR3 nucleotides: TGTGCCAGCAGCCCGGACAGGGGCACAGATACGCAGTATTTT. It yields the protein CASSPDRGTDTQYF.

This clone was detected once. The rearrangement joins TRBV19 to TRBJ1-3; TRBD1 matches 7 bases. Germline V gives CDR1 LNHDA, CDR2 SQIVND (reference sequence). The CDR3 has 20 residues. Trimming removed 2 bases from V and 2 bases from J; junction bases left unmatched: 18. As DNA, the CDR3 is TGTGCCAGTAGTATAAGGGACAGCCGTTGGGCTACGAGAACTGGAAACACCATATATTTT. Encoded protein: CASSIRDSRWATRTGNTIYF.

The chain links TRBV9 to TRBJ2-2, with D perhaps TRBD1 (5 bases). The germline gives CDR1 SGDLS, CDR2 YYNGEE. There are 15 residues in the CDR3. The ends were cut back, 1 base at V and 3 bases at J, with 10 bases in the middle. This CDR3 is CASSVSVGDTGELFF. The CDR3 DNA reads as TGTGCCAGCAGCGTATCGGTAGGGGACACCGGGGAGCTGTTTTTT.

The chain links TRBV7-9 to TRBJ2-4; TRBD2 might be the D (6 bases). The CDR3 runs 18 residues. Germline V gene sequence: CDR1 SEHNR, CDR2 FQNEAQ (reference sequence). Trimming took 3 bases from V and 2 from J, leaving 20 bases between them. DNA for the CDR3: TGTGCCAGCAGCTTCTTTGGTGGAGGGAGCGGGTCCAAAAACATTCAGTACTTC. It encodes CASSFFGGGSGSKNIQYF. The full variable domain, with the rest looked up from reference TRBV7-9 and TRBJ2-4, is DTGVSQNPRHKITKRGQNVTFRCDPISEHNRLYWYRQTLGQGPEFLTYFQNEAQLEKSRLLSDRFSAERPKGSFSTLEIQRTEQGDSAMYLCASSFFGGGSGSKNIQYFGAGTRLSVL.

This chain joins TRBV4-2 and TRBJ1-2; possibly TRBD1 for D (5 bases). Germline V gene lookup returns CDR1 LGHNA and CDR2 YNFKEQ. CDR3 length equals 16 residues. The V and J ends lost 0 bases and 0 bases respectively, with 11 bases between them. As DNA, the CDR3 is TGTGCCAGCAGCCAAGAGAACACAGGAACTAACTATGGCTACACCTTC. Protein product: CASSQENTGTNYGYTF.

The chain couples TRBV18 to TRBJ1-4; D possibly corresponds to TRBD1 (5 bases). From germline, CDR1 is KGHSH and CDR2 LQKENI. This CDR3 comprises 14 residues. Between the trimmed V and J ends, which lost 4 bases and 5 bases, there was a span of 11 bases. CDR3 amino acids: CASSQGSRNEKLFF. The DNA of the CDR3 is TGTGCCAGCTCACAGGGGAGCAGAAATGAAAAACTGTTTTTT. Full variable domain (rest looked up from reference TRBV18 and TRBJ1-4): NAGVMQNPRHLVRRRGQEARLRCSPMKGHSHVYWYRQLPEEGLKFMVYLQKENIIDESGMPKERFSAEFPKEGPSILRIQQVVRGDSAAYFCASSQGSRNEKLFFGSGTQLSVL.

J is TRBJ1-1 and V is TRBV7-2, with D possibly being TRBD1 (6 bases). The germline V gene has CDR1 SGHTA and CDR2 FQGNSA. This CDR3 comprises 14 residues. Deletions cut 6 bases from V and 0 bases from J, with 11 bases between. CDR3 nucleotide sequence: TGTGCCAGCAGGGGGGCCAGCTTGAACACTGAAGCTTTCTTT. Encoded protein: CASRGASLNTEAFF.

This sequence joins TRBV5-5 and TRBJ1-6; no reliable D call. CDR1 SGHKS and CDR2 YYEKEE come from the germline V gene (reference sequence). V shed 0 bases and J shed 8 bases, with 3 bases lying between them. The CDR3 is 12 amino acids. The CDR3 region has the DNA TGTGCCAGCAGCTTGGAGTATTCACCCCTCCACTTT. Its protein is CASSLEYSPLHF.

The chain combines TRBV6-1 with TRBJ2-7; 15 nucleotides line up with TRBD2. The germline gives CDR1 MNHNS, CDR2 SASEGT. This CDR3 has 19 residues. The V and J ends lost 3 bases and 4 bases, in that order; junction bases with no gene match: 13. The CDR3 DNA reads as TGTGCCAGCAGTGACATGGGACTAGCGGGAGGCCGCAGAGCTTACGAGCAGTACTTC. Amino acids: CASSDMGLAGGRRAYEQYF.

The rearrangement uses TRBV19 and TRBJ1-1; 7 positions match TRBD1. CDR1 LNHDA and CDR2 SQIVND come from the germline V gene (reference sequence). The CDR3 covers 16 residues. V lost 3 bases to trimming and J lost 7 bases; unmatched junction nucleotides: 14. For the CDR3, the DNA is TGTGCCAGTAGTATCTCACAGGGGTCTTCCGGGGATGAAGCTTTCTTT. This translates into CASSISQGSSGDEAFF.

The chain combines TRBV19 with TRBJ2-1, with 7 bases aligning to TRBD1. The J segment lost 9 bases and the V segment lost 5 bases, leaving 25 bases of the junction unmatched. Germline CDR1 and CDR2: LNHDA and SQIVND (reference sequence). This CDR3 is built from 19 residues. The CDR3 bases are TGTGCCAGTAGTCCGCAAATCTCCTTGGGGGACAGCAGCATGTTTGAGCAGTTCTTC. Amino acid sequence: CASSPQISLGDSSMFEQFF.

This chain joins TRBV6-5 and TRBJ2-7; 9 nucleotides align to TRBD2. The CDR3 sequence is 12 residues long. Losses at the gene ends were 8 bases for V and 3 bases for J; bases not matched to a gene: 2. Germline CDR1 and CDR2: MNHEY and SVGAGI. The CDR3, as DNA: TGTGCCAGCCGCGGGGGGGGCTACGAGCAGTACTTC. Translating it yields CASRGGGYEQYF.

This rearrangement joins TRBV7-8 to TRBJ2-3; D is unclear. The V and J ends lost 0 bases and 2 bases respectively, with 6 bases between them. The germline gives CDR1 SGHVS, CDR2 FQNEAQ. CDR3 size: 14 residues. CDR3 sequence: CASSLAFFTDTQYF. Written as DNA, the CDR3 is TGTGCCAGCAGCTTAGCTTTCTTCACAGATACGCAGTATTTT.

The chain carries TRBV9 and TRBJ2-7; 7 bases map to TRBD1. CDR3 length: 13 amino acids. The ends lost 3 bases at V and 6 bases at J; junction bases unmatched: 6. CDR1 is SGDLS and CDR2 is YYNGEE in the germline V gene. CDR3 sequence reads: CASSEAPGGEQYF. The DNA for the CDR3 is TGTGCCAGCAGCGAGGCCCCAGGGGGCGAGCAGTACTTC.

The chain employs TRBV4-2 and TRBJ2-5; 7 nucleotides agree with TRBD2. The germline gives CDR1 LGHNA, CDR2 YNFKEQ. V was pared by 2 bases and J by 2 bases, with 5 bases of the junction left unmatched. The CDR3 contains 15 residues. CDR3 protein: CASSQRKRGQETQYF. The CDR3 DNA reads as TGTGCCAGCAGCCAAAGAAAGCGGGGACAAGAGACCCAGTACTTC.

This clone is medium-sized in the sample. This chain connects TRBV4-1 to TRBJ2-7; 9 nucleotides match TRBD2. Germline V gives CDR1 MGHRA, CDR2 YSYEKL. This CDR3 contains 19 residues. J lost 0 bases, V lost 0 bases, and 12 bases had no gene match. CDR3 amino acids: CASSQDAASGDPSSYEQYF. In DNA form, the CDR3 reads TGCGCCAGCAGCCAAGATGCAGCTAGCGGGGACCCTAGCTCCTACGAGCAGTACTTC.

This chain connects TRBV6-5 to TRBJ2-7, with 7 bases fitting TRBD1. The V gene end was trimmed by 7 bases and the J gene end by 3 bases; junction bases not matched to a gene: 12. The CDR3 has 15 residues. Germline CDR1 and CDR2: MNHEY and SVGAGI. CDR3 sequence reads: CASTLRRDSNYEQYF. The CDR3 nucleotides are TGTGCCAGCACCCTCCGCCGGGACAGCAACTACGAGCAGTACTTC.

This chain uses TRBV5-1 with TRBJ2-5; 8 bases match TRBD2. J was trimmed by 0 bases and V by 1 base; bases with no gene match: 8. Germline assignment: CDR1 SGHRS and CDR2 YFSETQ. The CDR3 covers 17 residues. The chain's CDR3 is CASSLLGGRLDQETQYF. In nucleotides, the CDR3 is TGCGCCAGCAGCTTGCTTGGCGGGAGGTTAGACCAAGAGACCCAGTACTTC.

This chain links TRBV14 with TRBJ1-2; D gene ambiguous. The CDR3 spans 14 residues. The germline V and J ends were trimmed by 0 bases and 4 bases, with 9 bases remaining between them. CDR1 and CDR2 from the germline V gene are SGHDN and FVKESK. The CDR3: CASSQDEGFYGYTF. The CDR3 coding sequence is TGTGCCAGCAGCCAAGATGAAGGGTTCTATGGCTACACCTTC.

The gene calls are TRBV5-1 and TRBJ2-3; TRBD2 agrees at 8 bases. In germline, CDR1 is SGHRS, CDR2 YFSETQ. The CDR3 sequence is 16 residues long. Losses at the gene ends were 0 bases for V and 4 bases for J; bases not matched to a gene: 7. The CDR3 loop reads CASSLDLTGGADTQYF. For the CDR3, the DNA is TGCGCCAGCAGCTTGGATTTGACGGGAGGGGCAGATACGCAGTATTTT.